The 17 T cell receptor beta chains reported below all come from one sample, sequenced in a study of T cells in Graves' hyperthyroidism and ophthalmopathy. TCR beta CDR3 sequences were amplified from RNA transcripts. HTBI primers were employed in a first-round RT-PCR of the TCR CDR3. MiXCR, applied by TCRdb to the multiplex PCR reads, yields one record per CDR3 protein. The sample holds 550,000 to 800,000 distinct CDR3 sequences, about a sixth seen once. Specimen: blood. These receptors all come from a man younger than 35 with Graves' hyperthyroidism.

This clonotype was found many times. The genes are TRBV2 and TRBJ1-1, with D unresolved. Germline-derived CDR1 and CDR2 are SNHLY and FYNNEI. V gave up 1 base and J gave up 3 bases, with 6 bases separating them. This CDR3 contains 13 residues. CDR3 sequence reads: CASSEERYTEAFF. CDR3 nucleotide sequence: TGTGCCAGCAGTGAAGAAAGGTACACTGAAGCTTTCTTT.

This clonotype was picked up many times. The chain couples TRBV2 to TRBJ2-5; 8 bases match TRBD1. Germline CDR1 SNHLY, CDR2 FYNNEI. This CDR3 contains 13 residues. V shed 8 bases and J 3 bases; nucleotides not matched to a gene: 5. The CDR3, as DNA: TGTGCCAGCGGACCAGGGGGCGAAGAGACCCAGTACTTC. Translating gives CASGPGGEETQYF.

This chain uses TRBV28 with TRBJ2-2; TRBD1 might be the D (6 bases). Trimming left V 7 bases short and J 6 bases short, with 18 bases between. Germline CDR1 is MDHEN and CDR2 is SYDVKM. CDR3 length: 15 amino acids. The CDR3 nucleotides are TGTGCCAGCACCCAAGCTGGGGGCGGCGCCGGGGAGCTGTTTTTT. This encodes CASTQAGGGAGELFF.

The V gene is TRBV18, the J gene TRBJ2-2; 7 bases fit TRBD1. J was trimmed by 1 base and V by 5 bases; bases with no gene match: 4. The CDR3 has 15 residues. Germline CDR1 reads KGHSH; CDR2 reads LQKENI. Here the CDR3 reads CASSKTGMNTGELFF. In DNA, the CDR3 is TGTGCCAGCTCAAAGACAGGGATGAACACCGGGGAGCTGTTTTTT.

J is TRBJ2-1 and V is TRBV9; 9 bases agree with TRBD2. Germline CDR1 and CDR2: SGDLS and YYNGEE. The V and J ends lost 0 bases and 5 bases, in that order; junction bases with no gene match: 3. The CDR3 length is 15 residues. The CDR3 bases are TGTGCCAGCAGCGTAGTTAGCGGGAGTAACAATGAGCAGTTCTTC. This sequence encodes CASSVVSGSNNEQFF.

This clonotype was picked up a small number of times. The chain has TRBV4-1 and TRBJ2-1; D gene unclear. Trimming shortened V by 3 bases and J by 7 bases, and 7 bases separated the two germline ends. This CDR3 is 12 amino acids long. Germline assignment: CDR1 MGHRA and CDR2 YSYEKL. The CDR3 sequence is CASSQGKNEQFF. The DNA for the CDR3 is TGCGCCAGCAGCCAGGGGAAGAATGAGCAGTTCTTC.

Ten or more counts support this clonotype. The chain has TRBV28 and TRBJ1-1, with 8 bases matching TRBD1. Germline lookup yields CDR1 MDHEN and CDR2 SYDVKM. V lost 6 bases and J lost 7; bases outside the gene matches: 10. The CDR3 covers 14 residues. CDR3 sequence reads: CASSRPWTGFEAFF. The CDR3, as DNA: TGTGCCAGCAGCCGTCCCTGGACAGGGTTTGAAGCTTTCTTT. The full variable domain, rest sourced from reference TRBV28 and TRBJ1-1, is DVKVTQSSRYLVKRTGEKVFLECVQDMDHENMFWYRQDPGLGLRLIYFSYDVKMKEKGDIPEGYSVSREKKERFSLILESASTNQTSMYLCASSRPWTGFEAFFGQGTRLTVV.

This clonotype was picked up many times. The chain couples TRBV28 to TRBJ2-1; 8 bases map to TRBD2. The CDR3 contains 15 residues. Losses at the gene ends were 4 bases for V and 6 bases for J; bases not matched to a gene: 8. Looked up from germline, CDR1 is MDHEN and CDR2 is SYDVKM. The CDR3 region has the DNA TGTGCCAGCAGTTCGAGCGGGAGAATCAGCAATGAGCAGTTCTTC. Encoded protein: CASSSSGRISNEQFF.

This clonotype occurred many times. This chain links TRBV7-2 with TRBJ2-3; D perhaps matches TRBD1 (6 bases). The CDR3 totals 16 residues. Germline values: CDR1 SGHTA, CDR2 FQGNSA. Trimming took 4 bases from V and 2 from J, leaving 16 bases between them. The CDR3 DNA sequence: TGTGCCAGCAGCTCCTACGGACAGTTGGCCACAGATACGCAGTATTTT. This encodes CASSSYGQLATDTQYF.

This clonotype has a count of ten or more. The chain employs TRBV30 and TRBJ2-1, with TRBD1 matching 8 bases. Trimming removed 2 bases from V and 1 base from J; junction bases left unmatched: 13. CDR1 and CDR2 (germline): GTSNPN, SVGIG (reference sequence). The CDR3 runs to 18 residues. Here the CDR3 DNA reads TGTGCCTGGAGTTCCGGGACAGGAACCTCTTTTTCCTACAATGAGCAGTTCTTC. Translating gives CAWSSGTGTSFSYNEQFF.

V and J are TRBV2 and TRBJ2-2; 7 nucleotides agree with TRBD2. The CDR3 runs to 15 residues. The V gene end was trimmed by 5 bases and the J gene end by 5 bases; junction bases not matched to a gene: 8. Germline CDR1 SNHLY, CDR2 FYNNEI. The CDR3 DNA reads as TGTGCCAGCAGTAAAGAACAGCGGGGTACCGGGGAGCTGTTTTTT. This translates into CASSKEQRGTGELFF.

The chain uses TRBV7-3 and TRBJ2-7, with 7 bases matching TRBD2. Germline CDR1 is SGHTA and CDR2 is FQGTGA. CDR3 length: 16 amino acids. Unmatched junction bases numbered 12, after V lost 3 bases and J lost 4 bases. CDR3: CASSLPSCPGGYEQYF. The CDR3 region has the DNA TGTGCCAGCAGCTTGCCTAGCTGTCCGGGGGGATACGAGCAGTACTTC. Supplemented by reference TRBV7-3 and TRBJ2-7, the full variable domain reads GAGVSQTPSNKVTEKGKYVELRCDPISGHTALYWYRQSLGQGPEFLIYFQGTGAADDSGLPNDRFFAVRPEGSVSTLKIQRTERGDSAVYLCASSLPSCPGGYEQYFGPGTRLTVT.

There are many counts of this clonotype. The rearrangement joins TRBV7-9 to TRBJ2-5, with 14 bases aligning to TRBD2. The CDR3 loop spans 20 amino acids. CDR1 and CDR2 (germline): SEHNR, FQNEAQ (reference sequence). Germline trimming cut 5 bases from V and 5 bases from J; bases unmatched to any gene: 19. The CDR3 DNA reads as TGTGCCAGCAGCCCCCGGGCGGGGACTAGCGGGAGTCCGACCCGGGAGACCCAGTACTTC. Its protein product is CASSPRAGTSGSPTRETQYF.

A few counts support this clonotype. V usage is TRBV7-9 and J usage is TRBJ2-1, with TRBD2 as a possible D gene (6 bases). CDR3 length: 16 amino acids. Per the germline V gene, CDR1 is SEHNR and CDR2 is FQNEAQ (reference sequence). The germline V and J ends were trimmed by 5 bases and 1 base, with 15 bases remaining between them. CDR3 amino acids: CASSPLAVLSYNEQFF. The CDR3 nucleotides read TGTGCCAGCAGCCCCTTAGCGGTCCTTTCCTACAATGAGCAGTTCTTC.

The chain carries TRBV19 and TRBJ1-5; perhaps TRBD1 as D (5 bases). V gave up 6 bases and J gave up 3 bases, with 12 bases separating them. The CDR3 covers 14 residues. From germline, CDR1 is LNHDA and CDR2 SQIVND (reference sequence). The CDR3 sequence is CASRKGFLNQPQHF. Here the CDR3 DNA reads TGTGCCAGTAGAAAGGGGTTCCTCAATCAGCCCCAGCATTTT.

This clonotype came up many times. V is TRBV2 and J is TRBJ2-3; 10 positions agree with TRBD1. Per the germline V gene, CDR1 is SNHLY and CDR2 is FYNNEI. V shed 5 bases and J 3 bases; nucleotides not matched to a gene: 8. The CDR3 runs 16 residues. CDR3 bases: TGTGCCAGCAGTCGACCGGGACAGGGGTTTACAGATACGCAGTATTTT. Translation gives CASSRPGQGFTDTQYF.

In its sample, this clonotype was seen many times. CDR3 nucleotide sequence: TGTGCCAGCAGTTTCTCCCCTTTGACTAGCGGGCATACAGATACGCAGTATTTT. It is translated as CASSFSPLTSGHTDTQYF. The chain carries TRBV12-3 or TRBV12-4 and TRBJ2-3; 10 bases match TRBD2. The CDR3 totals 18 residues. J lost 3 bases, V lost 3 bases, and 12 bases had no gene match.